This T cell receptor beta chain was identified during a study of shared clonotypes between healthy human individuals. The CDR3 loop spans 13 amino acids. Deletions cut 5 bases from V and 3 bases from J, with 11 bases between. Germline CDR1 is LNHDA and CDR2 is SQIVND (reference sequence). Concerning this clone: Antigen unknown.

Overall study results and limits: In general, naive subsets displayed greater estimated richness than memory subsets did.

The donor population consisted of healthy HIV-negative adults with no recent acute infections or vaccinations. Adults of Caucasian background living in Nashville, Tennessee made up all donors. Clones were sequenced by immunoSEQ multiplex PCR, and TCRdb holds only the in-frame ones, with some missing. The table shows a few million clones, with 93% occurring only once. The clonotype originates from a man younger than 35 in good health. Some clones in this sample may be carry-over from other donors' samples. The chain recombines TRBV19 with TRBJ2-7, with D perhaps assigned TRBD1 or TRBD2 (5 bases each). Specimen: naive CD4+ T cells from PBMCs. Subset described: CD45RA+ positively selected. CDR3 in DNA: TGTGCCAGTAGTGTAACTAGGGGCTACGAGCAGTACTTC. This sequence encodes CASSVTRGYEQYF.